The sequence of this TCR beta chain was determined in a study of T cell responses to AZD1222 COVID-19 vaccine. Findings and caveats of the study: Repertoire sampling occurred only after the peak T cell response.

In regard to this clone: Its antigen remains unidentified.

The germline CDR1 and CDR2 sequences are LGHNA and YSLEER. With V trimmed by 3 bases and J by 8 bases, 13 bases remained unmatched. This CDR3 comprises 17 residues. Assay used: immunoSEQ multiplex PCR; TCRdb lists only in-frame clones, some missing. This sample carries approximately 94,000 clones, about 87% of them seen once, and the ten largest clones take about 1.8%. The chain links TRBV4-3 to TRBJ1-4; TRBD1 matches at 9 bases. The receptor's source is an adult in good health. Material: peripheral blood, obtained on day 0 of AZD1222 vaccination. The CDR3: CASSQGGTGIGIEKLFF. The CDR3 region has the DNA TGCGCCAGCAGCCAGGGTGGGACAGGGATAGGAATCGAAAAACTGTTTTTT.